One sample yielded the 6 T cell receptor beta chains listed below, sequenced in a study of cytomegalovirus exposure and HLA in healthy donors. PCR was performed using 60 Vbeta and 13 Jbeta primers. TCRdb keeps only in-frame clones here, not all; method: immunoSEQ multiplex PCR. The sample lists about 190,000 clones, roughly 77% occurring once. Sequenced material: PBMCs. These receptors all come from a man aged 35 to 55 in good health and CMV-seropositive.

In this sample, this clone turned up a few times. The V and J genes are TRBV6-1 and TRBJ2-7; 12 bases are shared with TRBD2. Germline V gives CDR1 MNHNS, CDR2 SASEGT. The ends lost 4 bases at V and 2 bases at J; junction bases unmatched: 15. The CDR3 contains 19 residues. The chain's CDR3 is CASSGQILAGGHLTYEQYF. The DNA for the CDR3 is TGTGCCAGCAGTGGTCAGATACTAGCGGGAGGTCACCTCACCTACGAGCAGTACTTC.

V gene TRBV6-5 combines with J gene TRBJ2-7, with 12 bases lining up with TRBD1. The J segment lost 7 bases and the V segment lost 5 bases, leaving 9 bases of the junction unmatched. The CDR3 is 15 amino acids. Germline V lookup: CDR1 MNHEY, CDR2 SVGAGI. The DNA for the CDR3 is TGTGCCAGCAGTCCCCCGGGACAGGGGGCGTGGGAGCAGTACTTC. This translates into CASSPPGQGAWEQYF.

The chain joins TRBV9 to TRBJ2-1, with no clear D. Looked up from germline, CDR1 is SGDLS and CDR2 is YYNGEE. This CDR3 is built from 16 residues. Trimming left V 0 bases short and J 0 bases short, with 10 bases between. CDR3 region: CASSVGGSSSYNEQFF. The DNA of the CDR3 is TGTGCCAGCAGCGTAGGAGGTTCGAGCTCCTACAATGAGCAGTTCTTC.

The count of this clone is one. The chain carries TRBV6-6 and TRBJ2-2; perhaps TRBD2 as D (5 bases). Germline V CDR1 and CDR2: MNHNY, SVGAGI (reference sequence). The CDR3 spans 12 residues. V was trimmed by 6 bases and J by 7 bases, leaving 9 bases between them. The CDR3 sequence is CASRAEGGELFF. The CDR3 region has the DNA TGTGCCAGCAGGGCTGAGGGCGGGGAGCTGTTTTTT.

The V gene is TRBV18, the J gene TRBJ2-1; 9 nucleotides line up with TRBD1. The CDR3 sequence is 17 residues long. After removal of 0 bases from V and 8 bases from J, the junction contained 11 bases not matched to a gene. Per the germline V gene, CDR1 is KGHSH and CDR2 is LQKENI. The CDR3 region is CASSPPVGTGSVDEQFF. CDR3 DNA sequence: TGTGCCAGCTCACCACCGGTGGGGACAGGGTCTGTGGATGAGCAGTTCTTC.

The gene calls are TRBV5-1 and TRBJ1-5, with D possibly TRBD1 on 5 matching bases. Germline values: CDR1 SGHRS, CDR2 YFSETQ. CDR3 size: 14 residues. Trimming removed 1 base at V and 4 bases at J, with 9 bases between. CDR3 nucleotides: TGCGCCAGCAGCTTGCAAGGGGAAAATCAGCCCCAGCATTTT. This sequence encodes CASSLQGENQPQHF.